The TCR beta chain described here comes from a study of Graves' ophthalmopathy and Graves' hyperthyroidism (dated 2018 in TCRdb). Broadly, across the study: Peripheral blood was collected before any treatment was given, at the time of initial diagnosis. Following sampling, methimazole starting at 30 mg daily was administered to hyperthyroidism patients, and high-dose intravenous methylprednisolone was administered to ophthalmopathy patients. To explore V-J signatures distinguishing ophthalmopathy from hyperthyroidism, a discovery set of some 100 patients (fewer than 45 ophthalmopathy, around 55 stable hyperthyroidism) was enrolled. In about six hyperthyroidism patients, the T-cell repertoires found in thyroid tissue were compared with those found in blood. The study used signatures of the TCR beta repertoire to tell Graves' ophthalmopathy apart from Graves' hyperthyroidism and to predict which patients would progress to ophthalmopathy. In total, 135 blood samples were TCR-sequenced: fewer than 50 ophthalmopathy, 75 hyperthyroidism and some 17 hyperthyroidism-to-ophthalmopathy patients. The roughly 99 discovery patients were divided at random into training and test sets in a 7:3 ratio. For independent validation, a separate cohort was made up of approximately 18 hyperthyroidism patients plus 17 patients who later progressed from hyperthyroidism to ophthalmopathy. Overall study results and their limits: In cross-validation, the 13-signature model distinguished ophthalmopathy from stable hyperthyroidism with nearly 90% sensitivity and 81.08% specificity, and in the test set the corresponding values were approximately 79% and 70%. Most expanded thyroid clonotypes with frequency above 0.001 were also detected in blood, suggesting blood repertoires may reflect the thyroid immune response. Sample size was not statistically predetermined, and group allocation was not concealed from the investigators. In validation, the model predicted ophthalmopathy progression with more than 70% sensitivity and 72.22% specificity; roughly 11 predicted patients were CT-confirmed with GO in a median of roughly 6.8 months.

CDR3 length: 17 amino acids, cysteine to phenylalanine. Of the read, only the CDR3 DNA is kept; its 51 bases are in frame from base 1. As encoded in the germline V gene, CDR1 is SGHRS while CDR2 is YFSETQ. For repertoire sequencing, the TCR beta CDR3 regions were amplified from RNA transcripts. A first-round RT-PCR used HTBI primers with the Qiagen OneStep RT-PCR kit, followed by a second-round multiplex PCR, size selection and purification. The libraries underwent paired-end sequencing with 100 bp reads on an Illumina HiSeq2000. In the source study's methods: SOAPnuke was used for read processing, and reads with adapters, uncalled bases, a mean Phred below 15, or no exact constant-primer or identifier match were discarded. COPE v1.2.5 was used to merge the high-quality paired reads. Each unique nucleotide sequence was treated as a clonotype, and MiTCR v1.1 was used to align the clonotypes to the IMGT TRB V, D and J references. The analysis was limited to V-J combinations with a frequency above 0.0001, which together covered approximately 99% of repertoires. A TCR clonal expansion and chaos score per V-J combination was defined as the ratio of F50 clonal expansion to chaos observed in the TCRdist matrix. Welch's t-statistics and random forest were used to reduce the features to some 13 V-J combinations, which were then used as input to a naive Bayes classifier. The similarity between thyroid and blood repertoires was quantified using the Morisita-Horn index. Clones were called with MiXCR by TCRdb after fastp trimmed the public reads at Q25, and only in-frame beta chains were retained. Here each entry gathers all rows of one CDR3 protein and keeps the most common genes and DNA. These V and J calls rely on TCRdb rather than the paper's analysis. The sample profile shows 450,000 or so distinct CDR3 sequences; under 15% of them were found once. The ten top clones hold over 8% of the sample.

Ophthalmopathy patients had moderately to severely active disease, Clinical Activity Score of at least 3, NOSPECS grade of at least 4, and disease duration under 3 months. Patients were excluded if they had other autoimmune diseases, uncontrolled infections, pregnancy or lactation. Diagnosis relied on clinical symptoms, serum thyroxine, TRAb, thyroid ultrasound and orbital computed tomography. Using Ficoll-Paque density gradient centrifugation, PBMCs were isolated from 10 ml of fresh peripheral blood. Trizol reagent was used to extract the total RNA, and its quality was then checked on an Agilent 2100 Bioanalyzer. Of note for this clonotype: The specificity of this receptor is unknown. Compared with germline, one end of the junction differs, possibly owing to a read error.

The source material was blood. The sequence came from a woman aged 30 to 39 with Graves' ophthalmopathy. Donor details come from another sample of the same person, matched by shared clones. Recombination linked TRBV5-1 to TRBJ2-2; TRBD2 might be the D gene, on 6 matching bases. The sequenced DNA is TGCGCCAGCAGCCGTCAACCCGGGAGTATCGACACCGGGGATCTGTTTTTT. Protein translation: CASSRQPGSIDTGDLFF.